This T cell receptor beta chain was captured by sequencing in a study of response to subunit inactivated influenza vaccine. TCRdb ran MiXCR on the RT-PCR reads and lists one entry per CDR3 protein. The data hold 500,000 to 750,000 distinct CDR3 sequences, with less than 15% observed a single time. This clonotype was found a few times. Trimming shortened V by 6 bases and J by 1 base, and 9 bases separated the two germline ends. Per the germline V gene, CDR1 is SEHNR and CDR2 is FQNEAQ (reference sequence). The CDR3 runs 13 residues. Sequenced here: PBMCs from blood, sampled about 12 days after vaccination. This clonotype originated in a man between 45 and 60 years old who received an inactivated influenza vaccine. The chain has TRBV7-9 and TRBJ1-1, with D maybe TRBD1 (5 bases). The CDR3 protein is CASRQQENTEAFF. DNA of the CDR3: TGTGCCAGCAGACAACAGGAGAACACTGAAGCTTTCTTT.